Below, 10 T cell receptor beta chains from the same sample are listed, as sequenced in a study of cytomegalovirus exposure and HLA in healthy donors. 60 Vbeta and 13 Jbeta primers were used in PCR. Method: immunoSEQ multiplex PCR; TCRdb's copy keeps in-frame clones and lacks some. The table records 85,000 to 120,000 clones, 75% to 90% of them present only once. The material sequenced was PBMCs. These receptors originate from a man aged 35-49 years in good health and CMV-seronegative.

With regard to this clone: Germline and junction disagree at one end, which may indicate a read error. The chain couples TRBV30 to TRBJ2-4; 11 nucleotides align to TRBD1. The germline gives CDR1 GTSNPN, CDR2 SVGIG (reference sequence). The CDR3 extends over 13 amino acids. The CDR3 protein is CAWSLARTGGLDF. The DNA for the CDR3 is TGTGCCTGGAGTTTGGCCAGGACAGGGGGCCTCGACTTC.

The rearrangement uses TRBV5-4 and TRBJ1-4; no clear D gene. The ends were cut back, 7 bases at V and 1 base at J, with 17 bases in the middle. The CDR3 is 16 amino acids. In germline, CDR1 is SGHNT, CDR2 YYREEE (reference sequence). The CDR3 DNA reads as TGTGCCAGCCACTCCGGGGAGGGAGTAACTAATGAAAAACTGTTTTTT. The encoded protein is CASHSGEGVTNEKLFF.

Regarding this clone: A read error may produce the germline difference seen at one junction end. This chain connects TRBV7-9 to TRBJ2-7, with 9 bases that match TRBD1. Germline assignment: CDR1 SEHNR and CDR2 FQNEAQ (reference sequence). The CDR3 sequence is 17 residues long. CDR3 residues: CASSLVGRDRASFEQYF. In DNA, the CDR3 is TGTGCCAGCAGCTTAGTTGGTCGGGACAGGGCTTCCTTCGAGCAGTACTTC.

Regarding this clone: Other DNA sequences in the same sample also yield this CDR3. V and J are TRBV19 and TRBJ2-2; 7 bases fit TRBD1. Germline CDR1 LNHDA, CDR2 SQIVND (reference sequence). V trimming: 4 bases; J trimming: 1 base; junction bases outside the gene matches: 0. The CDR3 spans 14 residues. The CDR3 region is CASSRQGNTGELFF. The CDR3 bases are TGTGCCAGTAGTAGACAGGGGAACACCGGGGAGCTGTTTTTT.

The chain is built from TRBV15 and TRBJ1-2; D is unclear. The V and J ends lost 0 bases and 8 bases respectively, with 16 bases between them. The V gene's germline CDR1 is LNHNV and CDR2 YYDKDF (reference sequence). The CDR3 runs 15 residues. The CDR3 coding sequence is TGTGCCACCAGCAGAGATCGGCCCGGGGTGACGGGCTACACCTTC. Amino acids: CATSRDRPGVTGYTF. Using reference TRBV15 and TRBJ1-2 for the parts outside the CDR3, the full variable domain is DAMVIQNPRYQVTQFGKPVTLSCSQTLNHNVMYWYQQKSSQAPKLLFHYYDKDFNNEADTPDNFQSRRPNTSFCFLDIRSPGLGDTAMYLCATSRDRPGVTGYTFGSGTRLTVV.

The V gene is TRBV6-1, the J gene TRBJ2-1; TRBD2 matches 7 bases. Germline CDR1 is MNHNS and CDR2 is SASEGT. The CDR3 is 14 residues long. V shed 3 bases, J shed 1 base, and the junction held 0 bases outside the gene matches. CDR3 residues: CASSERGSYNEQFF. CDR3 bases: TGTGCCAGCAGTGAGCGGGGGTCCTACAATGAGCAGTTCTTC.

The rearrangement uses TRBV10-3 and TRBJ2-7, with 10 positions matching TRBD1. The CDR3 extends over 13 amino acids. V trimming: 8 bases; J trimming: 3 bases; junction bases outside the gene matches: 4. The germline V gene encodes CDR1 ENHRY and CDR2 SYGVKD. CDR3 region: CAIEGQGSYEQYF. The CDR3 DNA is TGTGCCATCGAGGGACAGGGGAGCTACGAGCAGTACTTC.

This clone appeared a single time. The CDR3 region is CASTTTPPETYGYTF. The DNA for the CDR3 is TGTGCCAGCACCACAACGCCCCCAGAAACCTATGGCTACACCTTC. The genes are TRBV7-2 and TRBJ1-2; D uncertain. The ends were cut back, 7 bases at V and 4 bases at J, with 19 bases in the middle. Germline CDR1 reads SGHTA; CDR2 reads FQGNSA. This CDR3 region has 15 residues.

V and J are TRBV18 and TRBJ1-5; 8 bases are shared with TRBD1. The length of the CDR3 is 15 residues. CDR1 is KGHSH, CDR2 LQKENI, per germline. After removal of 2 bases from V and 0 bases from J, the junction contained 0 bases not matched to a gene. This CDR3 reads CASSPGTGSNQPQHF. DNA of the CDR3: TGTGCCAGCTCACCAGGGACAGGTAGCAATCAGCCCCAGCATTTT.

The chain recombines TRBV27 with TRBJ1-4; no definite D call. V shed 2 bases and J shed 6 bases, with 19 bases lying between them. The V gene's germline CDR1 is MNHEY and CDR2 SMNVEV (reference sequence). The CDR3 consists of 17 residues. This CDR3 reads CASSLAAPGRGYEKLFF. The CDR3 nucleotides read TGTGCCAGCAGTTTAGCCGCCCCCGGGAGAGGATATGAAAAACTGTTTTTT.